A single sample is the source of the 3 T cell receptor beta chains below, sequenced in a study of T cell changes during pregnancy in multiple sclerosis. Profiled with immunoSEQ multiplex PCR; TCRdb holds only in-frame clones, not every one. Counted here are about 24,000 clones, around 84% occurring once; the ten biggest clones make up 0.95% to 1.3%. Sequences were derived from CD4+ T cells from peripheral blood mononuclear cells, sampled in the second trimester of pregnancy. The receptor set was obtained from a female donor in good health, enrolled as a control in a pregnancy study.

J is TRBJ1-1 and V is TRBV7-3, with D perhaps matching TRBD1 (5 bases). Germline V CDR1 and CDR2: SGHTA, FQGTGA. V was shortened by 0 bases and J by 2 bases, with 10 bases between the two germline ends. This CDR3 has 15 residues. CDR3 loop: CASSLTKGVNTEAFF. CDR3 nucleotides: TGTGCCAGCAGCTTAACCAAAGGGGTAAACACTGAAGCTTTCTTT.

V and J are TRBV5-1 and TRBJ2-3; 9 nucleotides align to TRBD1. V was clipped by 2 bases and J by 7 bases; unmatched bases: 11. Germline V lookup: CDR1 SGHRS, CDR2 YFSETQ. The CDR3 has 16 residues. The CDR3 region has the DNA TGCGCCAGCAGCTTCCCGGGACAGGGAGCCTTGAATACGCAGTATTTT. Translating it yields CASSFPGQGALNTQYF.

The chain links TRBV6-5 to TRBJ2-3; D possibly corresponds to TRBD2 (5 bases). Germline CDR1 and CDR2: MNHEY and SVGAGI. This CDR3 is 15 amino acids long. The V end was cut by 0 bases, the J end by 7 bases, with 14 bases between. This chain's CDR3 is CASSYSTLGSYTQYF. DNA for the CDR3: TGTGCCAGCAGTTACTCAACCTTGGGGAGTTATACGCAGTATTTT.